The 8 T cell receptor beta chains in this list originate from one sample, sequenced in a study of memory CD4+ T cells and cytomegalovirus serostatus. The protocol was immunoSEQ multiplex PCR, while the TCRdb copy is restricted to in-frame clones and leaves out a portion. The data hold just under 60,000 clones, with roughly 81% observed a single time. The sort gate was single viable CD3+CD4+CD8-CD45RO+ cells for memory CD4+ T cells. The sequenced material came from memory CD4+ T cells from blood. The receptors originated from an adult in good health and CMV-seronegative.

In its sample, this clone was seen once. The genes are TRBV5-1 and TRBJ2-3, with D perhaps matching TRBD1 or TRBD2 (6 bases each). Germline CDR1 and CDR2: SGHRS and YFSETQ. The CDR3 runs to 16 residues. Trimming took 4 bases from V and 1 from J, leaving 16 bases between them. The CDR3 loop reads CASSPAGTGRTDTQYF. The CDR3 region has the DNA TGCGCCAGCAGCCCTGCGGGAACAGGGCGCACAGATACGCAGTATTTT. Full variable domain (missing parts from reference TRBV5-1 and TRBJ2-3): KAGVTQTPRYLIKTRGQQVTLSCSPISGHRSVSWYQQTPGQGLQFLFEYFSETQRNKGNFPGRFSGRQFSNSRSEMNVSTLELGDSALYLCASSPAGTGRTDTQYFGPGTRLTVL.

This clone showed up just once. The V gene is TRBV29-1, the J gene TRBJ2-1, with 12 bases that match TRBD2. With V trimmed by 1 base and J by 5 bases, 6 bases remained unmatched. The CDR3 contains 16 residues. Germline CDR1 is SQVTM and CDR2 is ANQGSEA. The DNA for the CDR3 is TGCAGCGTTGAAGGGCTAGCGGGAGGGCCCCACAATGAGCAGTTCTTC. Its translation: CSVEGLAGGPHNEQFF.

The chain has TRBV7-9 and TRBJ1-1; D not resolved. Per the germline V gene, CDR1 is SEHNR and CDR2 is FQNEAQ (reference sequence). V was pared by 5 bases and J by 6 bases, with 19 bases between. The CDR3 covers 15 residues. DNA of the CDR3: TGTGCCAGCAGCACGAATCGTGGAGGTGGACCTGAAGCTTTCTTT. It is translated as CASSTNRGGGPEAFF.

The chain employs TRBV7-8 and TRBJ2-6; D gene unclear. The CDR3 loop spans 15 amino acids. From germline, CDR1 is SGHVS and CDR2 FQNEAQ. V lost 5 bases to trimming and J lost 0 bases, with 8 bases between them. The CDR3 coding sequence is TGTGCCAGCAGCCCCCAACTCTCTGGGGCCAACGTCCTGACTTTC. It specifies CASSPQLSGANVLTF. Combining the CDR3 with reference TRBV7-8 and TRBJ2-6 gives the whole variable domain GAGVSQSPRYKVAKRGQDVALRCDPISGHVSLFWYQQALGQGPEFLTYFQNEAQLDKSGLPSDRFFAERPEGSVSTLKIQRTQQEDSAVYLCASSPQLSGANVLTFGAGSRLTVL.

J is TRBJ2-7 and V is TRBV29-1, with D possibly TRBD2 on 6 matching bases. This CDR3 region has 13 residues. CDR1 SQVTM and CDR2 ANQGSEA come from the germline V gene. The V end was cut by 4 bases, the J end by 4 bases, with 14 bases between. The CDR3: CSVAHGGNYEQYF. As DNA, the CDR3 is TGCAGCGTTGCTCACGGGGGAAATTACGAGCAGTACTTC.

V usage is TRBV5-4 and J usage is TRBJ2-6, with unresolved D. The CDR3 is 18 amino acids. The V gene lost 0 bases and the J gene lost 4 bases, with 17 bases spanning the gap. Germline V gives CDR1 SGHNT, CDR2 YYREEE (reference sequence). CDR3 DNA sequence: TGTGCCAGCAGCTTGGTAGGCCGCCCACCTCCAGGGGCCAACGTCCTGACTTTC. Its translation: CASSLVGRPPPGANVLTF.

The chain uses TRBV28 and TRBJ2-1; D perhaps matches TRBD1 (6 bases). V dropped 7 bases and J dropped 4 bases, with 17 bases sitting between them. Germline CDR1 is MDHEN and CDR2 is SYDVKM. The CDR3 runs to 15 residues. The CDR3 DNA follows: TGTGCCAGCACCCTAGATGGGGGCACTTACAATGAGCAGTTCTTC. Protein sequence: CASTLDGGTYNEQFF.

V is TRBV4-3 and J is TRBJ2-2; the match to TRBD1 covers 11 bases. The CDR3 runs to 17 residues. Germline lookup yields CDR1 LGHNA and CDR2 YSLEER. V shed 2 bases, J shed 5 bases, and the junction held 7 bases outside the gene matches. This chain's CDR3 is CASSQTTGTGGTGELFF. DNA of the CDR3: TGCGCCAGCAGCCAAACGACCGGGACAGGGGGGACCGGGGAGCTGTTTTTT.